This T cell receptor (beta chain) is drawn from a study of OX40 agonist ivuxolimab in advanced cancers. The germline CDR1 and CDR2 sequences are SGHTA and FQGTGA. The CDR3 is 14 amino acids. V trimming: 5 bases; J trimming: 6 bases; junction bases outside the gene matches: 6. Assay used: immunoSEQ multiplex PCR; TCRdb lists only in-frame clones, some missing. The data hold about 88,000 clones, with around 85% observed a single time. The sample consisted of CD4+ or CD8+ T cells sorted from blood, taken in a trial of the OX40 agonist ivuxolimab. The chain is built from TRBV7-3 and TRBJ2-5; 10 bases line up with TRBD1. The TCR sequence derives from an adult with an advanced solid tumor such as melanoma, head and neck, liver or kidney cancer. CDR3 nucleotide sequence: TGTGCCAGCAGCAATCCGGGACAGGGGAAGACCCAGTACTTC. This sequence encodes CASSNPGQGKTQYF.